One and the same sample provided the 23 T cell receptor beta chains below, sequenced in a study of T cells in Graves' hyperthyroidism and ophthalmopathy (dated by TCRdb to 2018 to 2020). The method behind the library was multiplex PCR. TCRdb shows the sequencer as Illumina HiSeq 2000. TCR beta CDR3 regions were amplified from RNA transcripts. The first round of RT-PCR for the TCR CDR3 was performed with the HTBI primer set and the Qiagen OneStep RT-PCR kit. TCRdb handled the public reads itself, with Q25 trimming in fastp and clone calling in MiXCR, and kept productive beta chains. Records with the same CDR3 protein are collapsed into one entry carrying the most frequent genes and DNA. This sample has around 300,000 distinct CDR3 sequences in its table, and roughly an eighth of those were observed once. The ten top clones hold 30% to 40% of the sample. The sample comprised blood. Receptors originate from a middle-aged woman with Graves' ophthalmopathy.

As regards this clonotype: One base away lies a much larger clone, so this may be a sequencing read error. The rearrangement uses TRBV28 and TRBJ2-2; 10 nucleotides line up with TRBD1. The CDR3 sequence is 16 residues long. The J segment lost 3 bases and the V segment lost 10 bases, leaving 11 bases of the junction unmatched. CDR1 MDHEN and CDR2 SYDVKM come from the germline V gene. DNA of the CDR3: TGTGCCACTCGGGACAGGGGAGAAGTAGACACCGGGGAGCTGTTTTTT. This codes for CATRDRGEVDTGELFF. The full variable domain, rest sourced from reference TRBV28 and TRBJ2-2, is DVKVTQSSRYLVKRTGEKVFLECVQDMDHENMFWYRQDPGLGLRLIYFSYDVKMKEKGDIPEGYSVSREKKERFSLILESASTNQTSMYLCATRDRGEVDTGELFFGEGSRLTVL.

This clonotype was observed at least ten times. The gene calls are TRBV24-1 and TRBJ1-1; D might be TRBD1 (5 bases). Per the germline V gene, CDR1 is KGHDR and CDR2 is SFDVKD. V gave up 4 bases and J gave up 4 bases, with 15 bases separating them. This CDR3 is 15 amino acids long. The CDR3 here is CATSDGAIGSTEAFF. For the CDR3, the DNA is TGTGCCACCAGTGACGGGGCGATTGGGAGCACTGAAGCTTTCTTT.

This clonotype was recorded at least ten times. Here the CDR3 DNA reads TGTGCCAGCAGAGGACAGGGATTATCAGAGACCCAGTACTTC. Translation gives CASRGQGLSETQYF. The chain carries TRBV2 and TRBJ2-5, with 8 nucleotides matching TRBD1. V dropped 6 bases and J dropped 4; count of bases not matched to a gene: 7. Per germline, CDR1 SNHLY and CDR2 FYNNEI. The CDR3 consists of 14 residues.

This clonotype was recorded at least ten times. In DNA, the CDR3 is TGTGCCTGGAGTGTATCCAGGGCGGGAGGCTACACCTTC. Translating it yields CAWSVSRAGGYTF. The genes are TRBV30 and TRBJ1-2, with D possibly matching TRBD1 (5 bases). V shed 0 bases and J shed 8 bases, with 13 bases lying between them. In germline, CDR1 is GTSNPN, CDR2 SVGIG (reference sequence). The CDR3 loop spans 13 amino acids.

This rearrangement joins TRBV3-1 to TRBJ1-1, with D possibly matching TRBD1 (5 bases). Germline V lookup: CDR1 LGHDT, CDR2 YNNKEL (reference sequence). The V end was cut by 0 bases, the J end by 5 bases, with 13 bases between. The CDR3 is 15 amino acids. The CDR3 here is CASSQDRGTKTEAFF. The CDR3, as DNA: TGTGCCAGCAGCCAAGACCGGGGCACCAAAACTGAAGCTTTCTTT.

Only a few counts were recorded for this clonotype. The chain joins TRBV20-1 to TRBJ2-7; 10 nucleotides align to TRBD2. After removal of 4 bases from V and 3 bases from J, the junction contained 9 bases not matched to a gene. The CDR3 is 15 amino acids. The germline V gene has CDR1 DFQATT and CDR2 SNEGSKA (reference sequence). The CDR3, as DNA: TGCAGTGCTACATTACCCCTAGCGGGGGACTACGAGCAGTACTTC. The encoded protein is CSATLPLAGDYEQYF.

There are many counts of this clonotype. The V and J genes are TRBV7-9 and TRBJ2-1; 11 positions match TRBD1. The CDR3 covers 15 residues. Trimming cost V 6 bases and J 6 bases; bases outside gene matches: 7. CDR1 is SEHNR, CDR2 FQNEAQ, per germline (reference sequence). This CDR3 is CASRTGQGAFNEQFF. The CDR3 DNA sequence: TGTGCCAGCAGGACCGGACAGGGGGCTTTCAATGAGCAGTTCTTC.

The V and J genes are TRBV12-5 and TRBJ2-1; D not resolved. V was trimmed by 0 bases and J by 8 bases, leaving 8 bases between them. The germline V gene encodes CDR1 LGHNT and CDR2 FRNRAP. This CDR3 is 13 amino acids long. DNA for the CDR3: TGTGCTAGTGGTTTGGTCCTGGGTCATGAGCAGTTCTTC. This translates into CASGLVLGHEQFF.

This clonotype appeared many times. This chain links TRBV7-6 with TRBJ2-1; D might be TRBD2 (5 bases). Germline CDR1 and CDR2: SGHVS and FNYEAQ. CDR3 length: 15 amino acids. Trimming removed 3 bases from V and 2 bases from J, with 11 bases in between. CDR3 DNA sequence: TGTGCCAGCAGCTTGAGTAGCGTGACCTACAATGAGCAGTTCTTC. It yields the protein CASSLSSVTYNEQFF.

There are many counts of this clonotype. The gene calls are TRBV24-1 and TRBJ2-7; D is unclear. Germline loops: CDR1 KGHDR, CDR2 SFDVKD. The V gene lost 4 bases and the J gene lost 0 bases, with 9 bases spanning the gap. This CDR3 has 14 residues. The CDR3 spells CATSDRRSSYEQYF. CDR3 bases: TGTGCCACCAGTGACAGGAGAAGCTCCTACGAGCAGTACTTC.

This chain connects TRBV13 to TRBJ2-7; 12 nucleotides match TRBD2. Germline V lookup: CDR1 PRHDT, CDR2 FYEKMQ (reference sequence). V shed 6 bases, J shed 2 bases, and the junction held 11 bases outside the gene matches. This CDR3 comprises 17 residues. The CDR3 coding sequence is TGTGCCAGCAGTCGTACTAGCGGGGGGCTCGGACCCTACGAGCAGTACGTC. Encoded protein: CASSRTSGGLGPYEQYV.

In its sample, this clonotype was seen many times. The chain joins TRBV5-1 to TRBJ1-5; tentative D call: TRBD1 (5 bases). V was trimmed by 0 bases and J by 6 bases, leaving 13 bases between them. The CDR3 is 15 residues long. Germline CDR1 SGHRS, CDR2 YFSETQ. Here the CDR3 reads CASSLGGLGGQPQHF. CDR3 DNA sequence: TGCGCCAGCAGCTTGGGGGGCCTAGGCGGTCAGCCCCAGCATTTT.

Many counts were recorded for this clonotype. This rearrangement joins TRBV28 to TRBJ1-1; 8 bases are shared with TRBD1. V lost 7 bases to trimming and J lost 1 base; unmatched junction nucleotides: 5. Per the germline V gene, CDR1 is MDHEN and CDR2 is SYDVKM. The CDR3 is 14 amino acids. CDR3 sequence reads: CASTTGTGNTEAFF. In DNA, the CDR3 is TGTGCCAGCACTACCGGGACAGGGAACACTGAAGCTTTCTTT.

The chain has TRBV20-1 and TRBJ2-2; 7 bases are shared with TRBD1. Germline V CDR1 and CDR2: DFQATT, SNEGSKA (reference sequence). With V trimmed by 5 bases and J by 5 bases, 8 bases remained unmatched. The CDR3 is made up of 14 amino acids. Here the CDR3 reads CSALNRGSTGELFF. The CDR3 DNA sequence: TGCAGTGCTCTTAACAGGGGCTCAACCGGGGAGCTGTTTTTT.

This clonotype was detected a few times. The chain couples TRBV19 to TRBJ2-2; TRBD1 aligns across 8 bases. After removal of 10 bases from V and 7 bases from J, the junction contained 14 bases not matched to a gene. Germline V gene sequence: CDR1 LNHDA, CDR2 SQIVND (reference sequence). The CDR3 consists of 15 residues. The CDR3 sequence is CATQTTGGKVGELFF. DNA for the CDR3: TGTGCCACCCAAACAACAGGGGGAAAGGTCGGGGAGCTGTTTTTT.

This clonotype has at least ten counts. V is TRBV24-1 and J is TRBJ2-5, with TRBD2 as a possible D gene (6 bases). The CDR3 is made up of 13 amino acids. V gave up 2 bases and J gave up 4 bases, with 7 bases separating them. Germline V gene data show CDR1 as KGHDR and CDR2 as SFDVKD. CDR3 loop: CATSDWDSETQYF. The CDR3 region has the DNA TGTGCCACCAGTGATTGGGACTCAGAGACCCAGTACTTC.

This clonotype has a handful of counts. The chain uses TRBV5-1 and TRBJ1-5, with no clear D. V lost 0 bases to trimming and J lost 2 bases, with 6 bases between them. The CDR3 sequence is 14 residues long. Germline values: CDR1 SGHRS, CDR2 YFSETQ. CDR3 DNA: TGCGCCAGCAGCTTGGATCCCGGCAATCAGCCCCAGCATTTT. Amino acids: CASSLDPGNQPQHF.

This clonotype was counted ten times or more. The CDR3, as DNA: TGCAGTGTCGGGCCTACCGGGGAGCTGTTTTTT. Protein product: CSVGPTGELFF. The chain joins TRBV20-1 to TRBJ2-2; D uncertain. Germline CDR1 reads DFQATT; CDR2 reads SNEGSKA (reference sequence). V shed 7 bases and J shed 5 bases, with 8 bases lying between them. This CDR3 is 11 amino acids long.

This clonotype has a handful of counts. This chain links TRBV28 with TRBJ1-1; 11 bases line up with TRBD1. From germline, CDR1 is MDHEN and CDR2 SYDVKM. V lost 6 bases, J lost 7 bases, and 10 bases stayed unmatched. The CDR3 spans 15 residues. CDR3 loop: CASRTGTGGEIEAFF. The CDR3 DNA reads as TGTGCCAGCAGAACCGGGACAGGGGGGGAAATTGAAGCTTTCTTT.

The chain couples TRBV19 to TRBJ2-7; D perhaps matches TRBD1 (5 bases). Germline lookup yields CDR1 LNHDA and CDR2 SQIVND (reference sequence). Trimming removed 5 bases at V and 2 bases at J, with 13 bases between. CDR3 length: 14 amino acids. CDR3 in amino acids: CASSSDTNPYEQYF. CDR3 nucleotide sequence: TGTGCCAGTAGTTCGGACACCAACCCCTACGAGCAGTACTTC.

This clonotype was picked up a small number of times. The CDR3 coding sequence is TGTGCCAGCAGCTTAAGGAGGACAGGGGTAGCCAAAAACATTCAGTACTTC. Its translation: CASSLRRTGVAKNIQYF. The V gene is TRBV7-9, the J gene TRBJ2-4; TRBD1 aligns across 9 bases. The CDR3 runs 17 residues. V shed 2 bases and J 0 bases; nucleotides not matched to a gene: 5. CDR1 and CDR2 from the germline V gene are SEHNR and FQNEAQ (reference sequence).

The chain uses TRBV3-1 and TRBJ2-7, with 13 bases identical to TRBD2. This CDR3 is built from 20 residues. Germline CDR1 reads LGHDT; CDR2 reads YNNKEL (reference sequence). Trimming cost V 0 bases and J 4 bases; bases outside gene matches: 15. CDR3 protein: CASSQDPGLAGVISRYEQYF. The CDR3 DNA reads TGTGCCAGCAGCCAAGATCCCGGACTAGCGGGAGTAATCTCCCGGTACGAGCAGTACTTC.

This clonotype appeared a single time. A much larger clone differs from this one at a single base, so this may be a read error. V gene TRBV10-2 combines with J gene TRBJ1-4; 8 nucleotides match TRBD1. Germline V gene sequence: CDR1 WSHSY, CDR2 SAAADI. CDR3 length equals 13 residues. Losses at the gene ends were 6 bases for V and 7 bases for J; bases not matched to a gene: 4. This chain's CDR3 is CASRRDRLEKLFF. In DNA form, the CDR3 reads TGCGCCAGCAGAAGGGACAGGCTTGAAAAACTGTTTTTT.